This T cell receptor (beta chain) was sequenced for a study of CD4 T cells in relation to SARS-CoV-2 and coronaviruses. Of note for this clone: Antigen: not known.

Before the COVID-19 pandemic, during about 2010-2018, CD4+ T cells were taken from unexposed donors. Isolation of CD4+ T cells took place after 10 days in culture. Per germline, CDR1 LGHDT and CDR2 YNNKEL (reference sequence). The V and J ends lost 2 bases and 4 bases, in that order; junction bases with no gene match: 5. This CDR3 spans 15 amino acids. Only in-frame clones appear in the TCRdb table, and some are missing; sequencing was by immunoSEQ multiplex PCR. The table includes more than 20,000 clones, about three quarters detected once. This sequence joins TRBV3-1 (or the pseudogene TRBV3-2) and TRBJ1-3; 7 bases are a match to TRBD1. The specimen sequenced was CD4+ T cells from PBMCs, cultured in vitro. The sequence was obtained from a human donor in good health. The CDR3 is CASSQSGTAGNTIYF. The DNA of the CDR3 is TGTGCCAGCAGCCAATCTGGGACAGCCGGAAACACCATATATTTT.